This paragraph reports one T cell receptor (beta chain). The record originates from a study of T cell changes during pregnancy in multiple sclerosis. Assay used: immunoSEQ multiplex PCR; TCRdb lists only in-frame clones, some missing. This table holds about 93,000 clones, around 92% found once. V lost 2 bases, J lost 7 bases, and 13 bases lay in between. CDR3 length equals 14 residues. CDR1 and CDR2 (germline): SGHRS, YFSETQ. This receptor was obtained from a female donor in good health, enrolled as a control in a pregnancy study. The material sequenced was peripheral blood, taken after pregnancy. This rearrangement joins TRBV5-1 to TRBJ2-1; tentative D call: TRBD2 (6 bases). The CDR3 sequence: CASSFGGSGNEQFF. CDR3 nucleotides: TGCGCCAGCAGCTTTGGGGGGTCTGGGAATGAGCAGTTCTTC.